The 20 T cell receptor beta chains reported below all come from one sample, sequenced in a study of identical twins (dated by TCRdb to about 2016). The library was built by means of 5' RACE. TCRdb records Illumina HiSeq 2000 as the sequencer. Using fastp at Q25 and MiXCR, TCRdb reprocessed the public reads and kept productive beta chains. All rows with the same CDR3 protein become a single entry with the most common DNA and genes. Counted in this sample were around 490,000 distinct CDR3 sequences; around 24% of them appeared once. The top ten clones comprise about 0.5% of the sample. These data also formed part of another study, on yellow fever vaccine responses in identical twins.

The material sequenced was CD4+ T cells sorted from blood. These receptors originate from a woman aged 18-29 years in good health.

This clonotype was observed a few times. The DNA of the CDR3 is TGTGCCAGCAGCCCCAGTGAGCAGTTCTTC. It translates to CASSPSEQFF. The chain links TRBV5-6 to TRBJ2-1; D is uncertain. Trimming cost V 4 bases and J 9 bases, with 5 bases left between them. The CDR3 contains 10 residues. Germline V gives CDR1 SGHDT, CDR2 YYEEEE.

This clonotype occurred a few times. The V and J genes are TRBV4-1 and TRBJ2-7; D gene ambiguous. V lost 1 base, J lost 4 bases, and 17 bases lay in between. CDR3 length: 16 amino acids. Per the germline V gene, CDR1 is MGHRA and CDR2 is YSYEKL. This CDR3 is CASSQALIGSFYEQYF. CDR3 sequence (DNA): TGCGCCAGCAGCCAAGCACTTATTGGGTCGTTTTACGAGCAGTACTTC.

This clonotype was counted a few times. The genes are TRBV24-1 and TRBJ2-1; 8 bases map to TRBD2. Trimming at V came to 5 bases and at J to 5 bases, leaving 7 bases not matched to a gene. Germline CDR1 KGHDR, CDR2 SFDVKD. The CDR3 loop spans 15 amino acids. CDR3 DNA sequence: TGTGCCACCAGTGGGCTAGCGGGCCCAGACAATGAGCAGTTCTTC. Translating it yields CATSGLAGPDNEQFF.

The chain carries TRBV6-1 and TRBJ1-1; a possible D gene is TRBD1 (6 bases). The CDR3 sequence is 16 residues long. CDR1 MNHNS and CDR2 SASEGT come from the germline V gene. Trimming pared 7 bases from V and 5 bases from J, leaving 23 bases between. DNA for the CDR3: TGTGCCAGCACCTACGACAGGTCTCTCGCGGGAACTGAAGCTTTCTTT. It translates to CASTYDRSLAGTEAFF.

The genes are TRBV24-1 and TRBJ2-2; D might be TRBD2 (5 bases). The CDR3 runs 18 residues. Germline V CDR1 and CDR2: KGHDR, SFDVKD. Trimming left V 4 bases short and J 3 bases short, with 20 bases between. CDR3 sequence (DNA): TGTGCCACCAGTGACCCCCCGGGGAAGCGGCCGGACACCGGGGAGCTGTTTTTT. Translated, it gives CATSDPPGKRPDTGELFF.

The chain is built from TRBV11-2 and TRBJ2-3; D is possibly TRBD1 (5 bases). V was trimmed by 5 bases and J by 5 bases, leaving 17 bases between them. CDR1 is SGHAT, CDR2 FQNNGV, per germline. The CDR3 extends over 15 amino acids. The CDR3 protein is CASSLRQISQDTQYF. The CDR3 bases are TGTGCCAGCAGCCTAAGACAGATTTCGCAAGATACGCAGTATTTT.

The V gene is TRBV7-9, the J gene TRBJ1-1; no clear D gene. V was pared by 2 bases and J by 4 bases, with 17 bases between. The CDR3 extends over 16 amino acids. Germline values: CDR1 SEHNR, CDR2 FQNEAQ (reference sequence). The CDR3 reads CASSLSISPGGTEAFF. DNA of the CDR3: TGTGCCAGCAGCTTAAGTATCTCGCCAGGCGGCACTGAAGCTTTCTTT.

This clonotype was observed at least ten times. This CDR3 is CASSLVSNQPQHF. For the CDR3, the DNA is TGTGCCAGCAGCTTAGTTAGCAATCAGCCCCAGCATTTT. The chain couples TRBV7-2 to TRBJ1-5; D unresolved. Germline CDR1 is SGHTA and CDR2 is FQGNSA. The germline V and J ends were trimmed by 1 base and 0 bases, with 1 base remaining between them. The CDR3 has 13 residues.

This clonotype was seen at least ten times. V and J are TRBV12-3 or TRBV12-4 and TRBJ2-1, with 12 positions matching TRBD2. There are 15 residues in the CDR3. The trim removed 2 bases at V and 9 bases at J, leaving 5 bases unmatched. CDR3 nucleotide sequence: TGTGCCAGCAGTTTACTAGCGGGAGGGCCGGGTGAGCAGTTCTTC. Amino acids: CASSLLAGGPGEQFF.

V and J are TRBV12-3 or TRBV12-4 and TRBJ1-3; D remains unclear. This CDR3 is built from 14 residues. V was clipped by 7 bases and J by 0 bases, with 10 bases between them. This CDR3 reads CASTPGPSGNTIYF. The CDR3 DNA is TGTGCCAGCACCCCTGGCCCCTCTGGAAACACCATATATTTT.

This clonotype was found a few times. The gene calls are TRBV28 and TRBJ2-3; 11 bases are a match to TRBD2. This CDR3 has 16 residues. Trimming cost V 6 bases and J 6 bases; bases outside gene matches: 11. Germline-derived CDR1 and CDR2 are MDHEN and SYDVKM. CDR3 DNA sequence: TGTGCCAGCAGCCTAACGTTAGCGGGAGGGCGGGATACGCAGTATTTT. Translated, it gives CASSLTLAGGRDTQYF.

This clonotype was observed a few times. CDR3 in amino acids: CASSRSVIDSPLHF. CDR3 bases: TGTGCCAGCAGCCGGTCTGTCATAGATTCACCCCTCCACTTT. The rearrangement links TRBV3-1 to TRBJ1-6; no definite D call. The CDR3 totals 14 residues. The ends were cut back, 4 bases at V and 8 bases at J, with 12 bases in the middle. Germline loops: CDR1 LGHDT, CDR2 YNNKEL (reference sequence).

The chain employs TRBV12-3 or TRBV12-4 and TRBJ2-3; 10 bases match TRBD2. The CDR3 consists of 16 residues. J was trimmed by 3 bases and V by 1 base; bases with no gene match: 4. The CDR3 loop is CASSLGEREGTDTQYF. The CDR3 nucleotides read TGTGCCAGCAGTTTAGGAGAGCGGGAGGGAACAGATACGCAGTATTTT.

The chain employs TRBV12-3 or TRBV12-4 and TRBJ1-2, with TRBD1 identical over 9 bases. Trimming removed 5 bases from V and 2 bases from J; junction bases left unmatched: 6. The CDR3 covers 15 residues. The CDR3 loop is CASSIRQGGNYGYTF. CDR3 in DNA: TGTGCCAGCAGTATAAGACAGGGGGGCAACTATGGCTACACCTTC.

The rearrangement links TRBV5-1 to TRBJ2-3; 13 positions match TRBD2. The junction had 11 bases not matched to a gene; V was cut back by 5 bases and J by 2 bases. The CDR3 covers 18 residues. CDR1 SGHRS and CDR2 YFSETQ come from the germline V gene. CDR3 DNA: TGCGCCAGCAGGTGGACTAGCGGGGGTGTCCGTGACACAGATACGCAGTATTTT. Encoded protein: CASRWTSGGVRDTDTQYF.

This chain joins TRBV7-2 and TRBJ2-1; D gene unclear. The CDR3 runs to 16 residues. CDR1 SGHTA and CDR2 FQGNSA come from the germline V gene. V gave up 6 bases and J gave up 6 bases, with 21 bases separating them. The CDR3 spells CASRPMGPLGVNEQFF. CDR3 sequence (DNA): TGTGCCAGCAGACCCATGGGCCCCCTTGGGGTCAATGAGCAGTTCTTC.

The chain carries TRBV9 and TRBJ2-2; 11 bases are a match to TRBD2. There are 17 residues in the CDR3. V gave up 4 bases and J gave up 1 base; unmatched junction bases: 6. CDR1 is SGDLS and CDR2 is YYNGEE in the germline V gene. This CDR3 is CASSPGLAARNTGELFF. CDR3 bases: TGTGCCAGCAGCCCGGGACTAGCGGCCAGGAACACCGGGGAGCTGTTTTTT.

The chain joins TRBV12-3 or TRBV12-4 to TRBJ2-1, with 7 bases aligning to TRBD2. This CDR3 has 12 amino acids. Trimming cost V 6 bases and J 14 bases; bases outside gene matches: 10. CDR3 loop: CASSPGLSREFF. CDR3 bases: TGTGCCAGCAGCCCGGGACTATCCCGCGAGTTCTTC.

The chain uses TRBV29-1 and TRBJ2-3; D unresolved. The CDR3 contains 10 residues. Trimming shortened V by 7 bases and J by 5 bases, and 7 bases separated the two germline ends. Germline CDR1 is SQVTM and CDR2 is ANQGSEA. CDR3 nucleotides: TGCAGCGCATTGTTAGATACGCAGTATTTT. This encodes CSALLDTQYF.

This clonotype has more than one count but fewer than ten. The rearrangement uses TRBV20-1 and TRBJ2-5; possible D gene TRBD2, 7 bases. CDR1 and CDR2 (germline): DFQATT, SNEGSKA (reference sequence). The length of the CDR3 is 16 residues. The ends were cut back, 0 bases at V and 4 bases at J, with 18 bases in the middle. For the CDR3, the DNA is TGCAGTGCTAGAGATTTGGGGGGGGGGCTGCGAGAGACCCAGTACTTC. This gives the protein CSARDLGGGLRETQYF.